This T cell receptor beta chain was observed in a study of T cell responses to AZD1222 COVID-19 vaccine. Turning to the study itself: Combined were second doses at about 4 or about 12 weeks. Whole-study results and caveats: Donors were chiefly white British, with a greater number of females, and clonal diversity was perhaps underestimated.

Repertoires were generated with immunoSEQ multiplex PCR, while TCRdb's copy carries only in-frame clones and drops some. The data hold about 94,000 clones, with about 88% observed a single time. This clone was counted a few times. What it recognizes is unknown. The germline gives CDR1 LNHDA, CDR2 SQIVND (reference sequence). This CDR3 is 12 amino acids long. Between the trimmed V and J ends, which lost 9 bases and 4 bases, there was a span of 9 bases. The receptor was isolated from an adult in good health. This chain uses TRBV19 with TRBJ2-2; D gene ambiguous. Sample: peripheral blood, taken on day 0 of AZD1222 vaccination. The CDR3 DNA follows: TGTGCCAGCTCCTGGTTCACCGGGGAGCTGTTTTTT. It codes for CASSWFTGELFF.